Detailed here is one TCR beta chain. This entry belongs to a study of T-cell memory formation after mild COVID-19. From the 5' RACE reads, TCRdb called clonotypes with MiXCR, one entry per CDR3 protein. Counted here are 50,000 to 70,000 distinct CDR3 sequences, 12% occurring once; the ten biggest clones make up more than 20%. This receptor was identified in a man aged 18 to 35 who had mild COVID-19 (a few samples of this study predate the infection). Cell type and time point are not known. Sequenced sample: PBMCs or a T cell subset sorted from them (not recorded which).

This CDR3 is CASSQETGQLQFF. The CDR3 nucleotides are TGTGCCAGCAGCCAGGAGACAGGACAGTTGCAGTTCTTC. The chain carries TRBV4-2 and TRBJ2-1, with D perhaps TRBD1 (6 bases). Germline V gives CDR1 LGHNA, CDR2 YNFKEQ. V was trimmed by 3 bases and J by 12 bases, leaving 15 bases between them. CDR3 length: 13 residues.